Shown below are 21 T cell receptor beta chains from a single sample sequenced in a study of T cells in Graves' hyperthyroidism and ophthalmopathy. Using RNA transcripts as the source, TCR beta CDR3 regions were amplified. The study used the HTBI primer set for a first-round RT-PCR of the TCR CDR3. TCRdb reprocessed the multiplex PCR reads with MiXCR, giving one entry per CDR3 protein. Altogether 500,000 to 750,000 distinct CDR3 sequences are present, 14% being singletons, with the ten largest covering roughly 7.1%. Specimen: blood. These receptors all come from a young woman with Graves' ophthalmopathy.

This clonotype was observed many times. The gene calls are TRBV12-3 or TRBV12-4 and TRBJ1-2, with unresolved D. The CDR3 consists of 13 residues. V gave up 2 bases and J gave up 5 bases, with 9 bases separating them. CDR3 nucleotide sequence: TGTGCCAGCAGTTTAAGTCTGAGTTATGGCTACACCTTC. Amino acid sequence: CASSLSLSYGYTF.

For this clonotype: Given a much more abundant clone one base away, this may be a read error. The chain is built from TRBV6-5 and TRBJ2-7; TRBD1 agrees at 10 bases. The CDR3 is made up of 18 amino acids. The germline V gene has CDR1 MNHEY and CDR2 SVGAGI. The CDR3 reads CASSYSRGWDRGAYEQCF. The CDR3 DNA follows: TGTGCCAGCAGTTACTCGAGAGGTTGGGACAGGGGAGCCTACGAGCAGTGCTTC.

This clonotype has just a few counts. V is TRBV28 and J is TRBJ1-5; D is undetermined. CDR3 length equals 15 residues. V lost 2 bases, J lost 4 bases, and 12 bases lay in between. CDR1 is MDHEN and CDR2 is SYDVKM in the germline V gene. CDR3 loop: CASSLDGVGNQPQHF. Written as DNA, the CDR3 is TGTGCCAGCAGTTTAGACGGGGTAGGGAATCAGCCCCAGCATTTT.

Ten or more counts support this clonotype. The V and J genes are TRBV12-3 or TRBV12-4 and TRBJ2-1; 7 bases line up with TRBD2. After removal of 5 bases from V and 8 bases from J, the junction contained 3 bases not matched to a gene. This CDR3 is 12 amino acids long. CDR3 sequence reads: CASSEAGHEQFF. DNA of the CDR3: TGTGCCAGCAGTGAAGCGGGACATGAGCAGTTCTTC.

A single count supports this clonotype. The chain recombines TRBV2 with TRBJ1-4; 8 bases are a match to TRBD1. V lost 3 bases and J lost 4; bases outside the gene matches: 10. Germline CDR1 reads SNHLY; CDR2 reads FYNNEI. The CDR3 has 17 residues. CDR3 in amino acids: CASSESSGQGGNEKLFF. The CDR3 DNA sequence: TGTGCCAGCAGTGAGTCAAGCGGACAGGGCGGTAATGAAAAACTGTTTTTT.

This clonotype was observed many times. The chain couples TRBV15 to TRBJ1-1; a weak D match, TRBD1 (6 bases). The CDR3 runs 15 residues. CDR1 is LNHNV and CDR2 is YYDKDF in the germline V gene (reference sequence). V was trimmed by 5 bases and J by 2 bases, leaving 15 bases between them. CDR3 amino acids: CATSPRQVLNTEAFF. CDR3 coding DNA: TGTGCCACCAGCCCAAGACAGGTCCTAAACACTGAAGCTTTCTTT.

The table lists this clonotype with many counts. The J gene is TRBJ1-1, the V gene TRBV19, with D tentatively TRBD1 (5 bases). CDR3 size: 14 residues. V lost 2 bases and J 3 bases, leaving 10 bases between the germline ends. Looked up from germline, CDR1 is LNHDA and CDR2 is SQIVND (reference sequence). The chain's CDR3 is CASSISGSDTEAFF. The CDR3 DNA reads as TGTGCCAGTAGTATATCAGGGTCGGACACTGAAGCTTTCTTT.

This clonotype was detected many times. The CDR3: CASSPRQQYSYEQYF. The DNA of the CDR3 is TGTGCCAGCAGCCCACGGCAGCAGTACAGCTACGAGCAGTACTTC. The chain joins TRBV7-2 to TRBJ2-7, with D unresolved. The V end lost 5 bases, the J end lost 3 bases, and 17 bases lay between the germline ends. This CDR3 region has 15 residues. CDR1 SGHTA and CDR2 FQGNSA come from the germline V gene.

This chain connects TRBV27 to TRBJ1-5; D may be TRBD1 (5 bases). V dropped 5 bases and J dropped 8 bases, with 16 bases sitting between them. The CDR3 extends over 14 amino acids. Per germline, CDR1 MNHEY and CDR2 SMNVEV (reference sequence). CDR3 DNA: TGTGCCAGCAGTCCGGGGGGGGGGGGGGAGCCCCAGCATTTT. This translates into CASSPGGGGEPQHF.

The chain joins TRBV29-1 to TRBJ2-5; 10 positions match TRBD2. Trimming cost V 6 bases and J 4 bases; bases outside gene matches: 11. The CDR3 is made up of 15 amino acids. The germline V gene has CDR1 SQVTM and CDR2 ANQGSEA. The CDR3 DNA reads TGCAGCGTCATCCCCTCTAGCGGGAGTGGAGAGACCCAGTACTTC. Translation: CSVIPSSGSGETQYF. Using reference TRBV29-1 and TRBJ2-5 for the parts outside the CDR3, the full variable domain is SAVISQKPSRDICQRGTSLTIQCQVDSQVTMMFWYRQQPGQSLTLIATANQGSEATYESGFVIDKFPISRPNLTFSTLTVSNMSPEDSSIYLCSVIPSSGSGETQYFGPGTRLLVL.

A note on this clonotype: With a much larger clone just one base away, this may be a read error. The CDR3 region has the DNA TGCGCCAGCAGCCAAGTCCTCGGCAGGGATGTAAGTGCTTTCTTT. As protein: CASSQVLGRDVSAFF. The chain joins TRBV4-1 to TRBJ1-1; perhaps TRBD1 as D (5 bases). The CDR3 spans 15 residues. Germline V gene data show CDR1 as MGHRA and CDR2 as YSYEKL. Between the trimmed V and J ends, which lost 1 base and 11 bases, there was a span of 20 bases.

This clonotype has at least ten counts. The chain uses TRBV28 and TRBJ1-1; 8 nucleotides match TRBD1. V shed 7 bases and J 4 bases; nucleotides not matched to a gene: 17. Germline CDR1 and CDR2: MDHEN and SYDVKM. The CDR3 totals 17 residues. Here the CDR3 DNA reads TGTGCCAGCACCTCCGGAGGGGCAGGGGGCCTGGGCACTGAAGCTTTCTTT. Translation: CASTSGGAGGLGTEAFF.

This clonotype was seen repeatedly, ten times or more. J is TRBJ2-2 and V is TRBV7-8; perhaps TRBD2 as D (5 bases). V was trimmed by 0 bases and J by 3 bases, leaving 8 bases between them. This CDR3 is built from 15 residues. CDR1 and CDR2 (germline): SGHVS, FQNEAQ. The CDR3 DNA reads TGTGCCAGCAGCTTAGCATTCGGGGACACCGGGGAGCTGTTTTTT. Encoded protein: CASSLAFGDTGELFF. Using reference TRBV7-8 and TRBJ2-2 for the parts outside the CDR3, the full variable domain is GAGVSQSPRYKVAKRGQDVALRCDPISGHVSLFWYQQALGQGPEFLTYFQNEAQLDKSGLPSDRFFAERPEGSVSTLKIQRTQQEDSAVYLCASSLAFGDTGELFFGEGSRLTVL.

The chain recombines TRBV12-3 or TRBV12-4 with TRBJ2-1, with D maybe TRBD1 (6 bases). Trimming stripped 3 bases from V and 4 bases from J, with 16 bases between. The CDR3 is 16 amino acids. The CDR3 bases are TGTGCCAGCAGTTTTTATCCAGGGGAAGGATACAATGAGCAGTTCTTC. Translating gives CASSFYPGEGYNEQFF.

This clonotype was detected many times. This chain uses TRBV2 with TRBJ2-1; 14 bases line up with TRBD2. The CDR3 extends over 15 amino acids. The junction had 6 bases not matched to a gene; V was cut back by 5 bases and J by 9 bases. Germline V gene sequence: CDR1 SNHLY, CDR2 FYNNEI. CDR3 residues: CASSPGLAGVGEQFF. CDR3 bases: TGTGCCAGCAGTCCGGGACTAGCGGGAGTCGGTGAGCAGTTCTTC.

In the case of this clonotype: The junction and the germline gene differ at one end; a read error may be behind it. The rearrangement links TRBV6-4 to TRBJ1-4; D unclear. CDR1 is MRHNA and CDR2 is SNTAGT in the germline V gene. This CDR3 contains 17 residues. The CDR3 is CASTYPLSAATNEKLVF. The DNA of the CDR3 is TGTGCCAGTACATATCCCCTTTCCGCGGCAACTAATGAAAAACTGGTTTTT.

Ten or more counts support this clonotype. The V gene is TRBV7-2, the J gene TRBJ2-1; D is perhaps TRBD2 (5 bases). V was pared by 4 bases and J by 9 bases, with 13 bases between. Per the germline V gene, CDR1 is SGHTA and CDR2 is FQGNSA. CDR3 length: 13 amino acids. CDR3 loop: CASSSLAHFEQFF. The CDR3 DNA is TGTGCCAGCAGCTCGCTAGCCCACTTTGAGCAGTTCTTC.

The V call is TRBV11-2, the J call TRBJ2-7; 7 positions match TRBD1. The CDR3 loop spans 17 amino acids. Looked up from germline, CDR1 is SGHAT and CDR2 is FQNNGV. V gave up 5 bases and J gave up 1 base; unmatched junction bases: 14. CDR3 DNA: TGTGCCAGCAGCCTACGACCCGCGACAGGGAGTTCCTACGAGCAGTACTTC. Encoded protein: CASSLRPATGSSYEQYF. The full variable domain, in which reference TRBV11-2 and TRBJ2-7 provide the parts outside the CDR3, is EAGVAQSPRYKIIEKRQSVAFWCNPISGHATLYWYQQILGQGPKLLIQFQNNGVVDDSQLPKDRFSAERLKGVDSTLKIQPAKLEDSAVYLCASSLRPATGSSYEQYFGPGTRLTVT.

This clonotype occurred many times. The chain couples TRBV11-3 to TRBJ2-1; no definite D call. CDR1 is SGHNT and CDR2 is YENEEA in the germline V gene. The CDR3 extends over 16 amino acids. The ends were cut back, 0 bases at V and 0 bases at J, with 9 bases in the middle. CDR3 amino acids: CASSLDIGSSYNEQFF. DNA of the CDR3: TGTGCCAGCAGCTTAGACATAGGCAGCTCCTACAATGAGCAGTTCTTC.

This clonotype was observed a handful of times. The CDR3 spells CASGPGTGGAKGQPQHF. The CDR3 DNA sequence: TGTGCCAGCGGACCCGGGACAGGGGGCGCAAAAGGTCAGCCCCAGCATTTT. The rearrangement uses TRBV11-2 and TRBJ1-5, with 12 bases lining up with TRBD1. Per the germline V gene, CDR1 is SGHAT and CDR2 is FQNNGV. V lost 8 bases to trimming and J lost 6 bases; unmatched junction nucleotides: 14. The CDR3 length is 17 residues.

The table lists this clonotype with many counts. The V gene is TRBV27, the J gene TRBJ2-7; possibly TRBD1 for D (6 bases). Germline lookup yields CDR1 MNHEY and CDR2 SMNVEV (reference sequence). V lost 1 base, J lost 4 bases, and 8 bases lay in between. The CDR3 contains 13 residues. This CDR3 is CASSLYRAYEQYF. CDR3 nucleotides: TGTGCCAGCAGTTTATACAGGGCTTACGAGCAGTACTTC.